The T cell receptor beta chain under discussion was sequenced for a study of T cells in Graves' hyperthyroidism and ophthalmopathy. Notes on the study in general: Clonotypes that were expanded in thyroid above 0.001 mostly appeared in blood too.

Patients aged 18 to 65 had newly diagnosed hyperthyroidism that had lasted under 2 months. Investigators excluded patients with uncontrolled infection, other autoimmune disease, pregnancy or lactation. The study based diagnoses on clinical symptoms, serum thyroxine and TRAb, thyroid ultrasound and orbital computed tomography. Regarding this clonotype: Its antigen is undetermined. One base away lies a much larger clone, so this may be a sequencing read error.

V was clipped by 5 bases and J by 7 bases; unmatched bases: 10. The germline gives CDR1 SGHTA, CDR2 FQGNSA. CDR3 size: 15 residues. TCR beta CDR3 sequences were amplified from RNA transcripts. Carried out on the TCR CDR3, a first-round RT-PCR used the HTBI primer set. TCRdb recomputed calls from the multiplex PCR reads with MiXCR, one row per CDR3 protein. The sample holds approximately 100,000 distinct CDR3 sequences, around 40% seen once. Sequencing was done on a sample of peripheral blood or thyroid tissue (not recorded which). The rearrangement uses TRBV7-2 and TRBJ2-3, with TRBD2 matching 9 bases. The sequence was obtained from a woman aged 25 to 45 with Graves' hyperthyroidism. The CDR3 sequence is CASSPRTSVRNTQYF. DNA for the CDR3: TGTGCCAGCAGCCCTCGGACTAGCGTGAGAAATACGCAGTATTTT.